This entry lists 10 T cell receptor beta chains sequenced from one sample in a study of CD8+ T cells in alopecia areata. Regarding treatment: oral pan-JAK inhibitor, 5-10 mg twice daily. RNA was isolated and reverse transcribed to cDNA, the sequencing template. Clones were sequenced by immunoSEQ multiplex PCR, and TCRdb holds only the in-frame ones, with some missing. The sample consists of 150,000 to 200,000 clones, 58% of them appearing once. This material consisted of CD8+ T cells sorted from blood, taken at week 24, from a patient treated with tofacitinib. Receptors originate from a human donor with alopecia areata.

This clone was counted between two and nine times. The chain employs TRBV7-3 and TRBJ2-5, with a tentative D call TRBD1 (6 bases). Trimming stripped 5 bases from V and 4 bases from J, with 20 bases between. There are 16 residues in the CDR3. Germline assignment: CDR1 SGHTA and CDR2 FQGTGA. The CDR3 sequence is CASSPSPQGPLETQYF. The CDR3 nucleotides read TGTGCCAGCAGCCCCTCCCCACAGGGCCCTCTAGAGACCCAGTACTTC.

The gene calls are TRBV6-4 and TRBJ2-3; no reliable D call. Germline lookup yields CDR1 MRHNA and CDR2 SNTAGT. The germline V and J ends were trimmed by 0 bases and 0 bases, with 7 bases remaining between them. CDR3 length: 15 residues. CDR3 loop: CASSDSLGSTDTQYF. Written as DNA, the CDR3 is TGTGCCAGCAGTGACTCATTGGGAAGCACAGATACGCAGTATTTT.

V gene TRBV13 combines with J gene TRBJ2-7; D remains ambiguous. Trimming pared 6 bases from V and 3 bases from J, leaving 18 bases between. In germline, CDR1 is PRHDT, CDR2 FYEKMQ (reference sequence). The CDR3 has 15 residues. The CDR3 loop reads CASRETDAGSYEQYF. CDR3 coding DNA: TGTGCCAGCAGAGAGACGGACGCCGGAAGCTACGAGCAGTACTTC.

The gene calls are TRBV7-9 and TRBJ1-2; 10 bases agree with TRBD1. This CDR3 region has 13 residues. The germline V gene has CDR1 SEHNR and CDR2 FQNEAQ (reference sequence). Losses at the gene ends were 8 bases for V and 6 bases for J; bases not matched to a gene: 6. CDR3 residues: CASDAGTGDGYTF. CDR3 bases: TGTGCCAGCGACGCCGGGACAGGGGATGGCTACACCTTC.

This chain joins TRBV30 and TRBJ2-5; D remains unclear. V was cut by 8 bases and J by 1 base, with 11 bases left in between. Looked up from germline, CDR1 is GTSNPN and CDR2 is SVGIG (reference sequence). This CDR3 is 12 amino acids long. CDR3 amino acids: CARLVGQETQYF. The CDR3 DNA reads TGTGCCCGATTGGTGGGCCAAGAGACCCAGTACTTC.

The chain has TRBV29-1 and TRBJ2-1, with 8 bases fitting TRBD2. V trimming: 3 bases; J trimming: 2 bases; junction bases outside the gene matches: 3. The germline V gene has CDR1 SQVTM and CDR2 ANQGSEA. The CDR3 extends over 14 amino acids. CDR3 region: CSVEKRGTYNEQFF. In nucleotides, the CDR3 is TGCAGCGTTGAGAAGCGGGGGACCTACAATGAGCAGTTCTTC.

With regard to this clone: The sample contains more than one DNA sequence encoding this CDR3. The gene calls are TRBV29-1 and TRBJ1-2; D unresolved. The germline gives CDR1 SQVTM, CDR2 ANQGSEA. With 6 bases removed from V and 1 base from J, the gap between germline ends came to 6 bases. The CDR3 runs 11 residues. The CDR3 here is CSVPVNYGYTF. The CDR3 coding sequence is TGCAGCGTCCCAGTTAACTATGGCTACACCTTC.

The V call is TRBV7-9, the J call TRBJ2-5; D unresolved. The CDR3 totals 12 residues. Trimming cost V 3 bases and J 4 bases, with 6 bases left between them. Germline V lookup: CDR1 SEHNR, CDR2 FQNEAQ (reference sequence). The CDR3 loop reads CASSFKGETQYF. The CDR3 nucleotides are TGTGCCAGCAGCTTCAAGGGAGAGACCCAGTACTTC.

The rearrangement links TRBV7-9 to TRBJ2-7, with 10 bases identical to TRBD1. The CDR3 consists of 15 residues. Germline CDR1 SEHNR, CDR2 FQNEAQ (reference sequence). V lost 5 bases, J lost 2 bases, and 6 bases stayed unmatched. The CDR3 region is CASSPAGQGAYEQYF. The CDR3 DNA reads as TGTGCCAGCAGCCCAGCCGGACAGGGGGCCTACGAGCAGTACTTC.

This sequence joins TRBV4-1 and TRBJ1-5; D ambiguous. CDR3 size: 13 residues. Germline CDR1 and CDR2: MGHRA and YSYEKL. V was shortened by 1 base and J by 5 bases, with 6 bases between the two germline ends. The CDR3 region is CASSQGIDQPQHF. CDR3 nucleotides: TGCGCCAGCAGCCAAGGCATAGATCAGCCCCAGCATTTT.